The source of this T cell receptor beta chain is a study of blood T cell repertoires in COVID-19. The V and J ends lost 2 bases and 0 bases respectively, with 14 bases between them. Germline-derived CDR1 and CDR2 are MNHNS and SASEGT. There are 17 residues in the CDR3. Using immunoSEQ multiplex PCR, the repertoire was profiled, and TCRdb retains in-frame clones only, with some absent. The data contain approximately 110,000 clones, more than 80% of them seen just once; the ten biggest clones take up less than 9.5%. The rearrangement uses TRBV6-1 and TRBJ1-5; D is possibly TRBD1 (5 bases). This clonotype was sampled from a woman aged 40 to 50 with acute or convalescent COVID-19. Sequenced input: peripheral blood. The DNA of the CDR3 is TGTGCCAGCAGTGAAAGGGGCGGCGGTTATAGCAATCAGCCCCAGCATTTT. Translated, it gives CASSERGGGYSNQPQHF.